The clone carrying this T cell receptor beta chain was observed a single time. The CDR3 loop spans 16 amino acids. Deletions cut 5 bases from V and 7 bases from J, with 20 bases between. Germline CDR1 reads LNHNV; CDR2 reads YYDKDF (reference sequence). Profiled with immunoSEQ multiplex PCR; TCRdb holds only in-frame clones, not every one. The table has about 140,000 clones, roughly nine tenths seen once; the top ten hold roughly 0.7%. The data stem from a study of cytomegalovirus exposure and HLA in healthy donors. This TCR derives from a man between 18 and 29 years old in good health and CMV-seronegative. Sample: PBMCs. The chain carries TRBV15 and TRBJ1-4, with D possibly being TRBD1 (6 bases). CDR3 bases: TGTGCCACCAGCGGACACAAACAGGGAGGGGGTGAAAAACTGTTTTTT. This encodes CATSGHKQGGGEKLFF.